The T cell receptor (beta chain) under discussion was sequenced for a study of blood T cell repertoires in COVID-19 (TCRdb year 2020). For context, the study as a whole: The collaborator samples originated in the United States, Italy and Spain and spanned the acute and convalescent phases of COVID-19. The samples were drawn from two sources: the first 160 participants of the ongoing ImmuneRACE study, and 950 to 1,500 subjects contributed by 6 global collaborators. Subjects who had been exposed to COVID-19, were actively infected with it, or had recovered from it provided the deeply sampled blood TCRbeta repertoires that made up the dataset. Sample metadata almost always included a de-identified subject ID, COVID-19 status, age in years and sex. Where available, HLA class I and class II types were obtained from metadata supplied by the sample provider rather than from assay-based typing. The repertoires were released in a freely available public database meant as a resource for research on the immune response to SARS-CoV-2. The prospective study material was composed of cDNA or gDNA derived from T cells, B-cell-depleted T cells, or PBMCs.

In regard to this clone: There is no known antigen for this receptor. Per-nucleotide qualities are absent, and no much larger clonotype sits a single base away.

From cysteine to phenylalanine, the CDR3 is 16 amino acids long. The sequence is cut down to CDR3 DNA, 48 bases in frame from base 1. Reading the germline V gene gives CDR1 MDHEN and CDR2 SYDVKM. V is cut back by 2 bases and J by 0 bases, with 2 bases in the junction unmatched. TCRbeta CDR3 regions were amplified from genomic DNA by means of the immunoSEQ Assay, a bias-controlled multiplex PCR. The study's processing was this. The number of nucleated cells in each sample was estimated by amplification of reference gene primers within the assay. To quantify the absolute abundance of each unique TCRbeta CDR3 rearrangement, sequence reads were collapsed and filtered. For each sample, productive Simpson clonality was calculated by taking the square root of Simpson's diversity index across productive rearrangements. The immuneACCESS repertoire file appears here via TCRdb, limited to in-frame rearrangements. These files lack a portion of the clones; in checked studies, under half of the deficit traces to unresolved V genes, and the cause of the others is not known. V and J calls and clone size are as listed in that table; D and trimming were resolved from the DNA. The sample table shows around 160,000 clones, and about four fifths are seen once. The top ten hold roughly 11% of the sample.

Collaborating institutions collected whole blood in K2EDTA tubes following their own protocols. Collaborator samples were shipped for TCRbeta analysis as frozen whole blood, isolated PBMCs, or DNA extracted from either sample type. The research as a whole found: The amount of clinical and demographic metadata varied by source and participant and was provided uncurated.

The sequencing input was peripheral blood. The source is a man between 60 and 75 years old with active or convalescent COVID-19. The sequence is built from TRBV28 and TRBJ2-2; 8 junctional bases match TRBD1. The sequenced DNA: TGTGCCAGCAGTTTAAGGGGACAGGCGAACACCGGGGAGCTGTTTTTT. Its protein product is CASSLRGQANTGELFF.